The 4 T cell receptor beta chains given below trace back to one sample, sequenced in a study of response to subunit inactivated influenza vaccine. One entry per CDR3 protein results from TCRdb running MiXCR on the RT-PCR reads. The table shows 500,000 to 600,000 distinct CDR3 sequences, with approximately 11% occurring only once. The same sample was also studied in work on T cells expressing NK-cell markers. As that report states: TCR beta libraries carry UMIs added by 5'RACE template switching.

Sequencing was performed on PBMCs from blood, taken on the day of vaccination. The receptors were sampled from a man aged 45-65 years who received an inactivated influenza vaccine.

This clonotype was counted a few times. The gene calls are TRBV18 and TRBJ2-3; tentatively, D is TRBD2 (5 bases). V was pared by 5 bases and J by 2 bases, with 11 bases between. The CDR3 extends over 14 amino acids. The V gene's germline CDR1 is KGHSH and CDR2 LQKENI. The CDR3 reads CASSIGGNTDTQYF. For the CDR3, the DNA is TGTGCCAGCTCAATAGGAGGCAACACAGATACGCAGTATTTT.

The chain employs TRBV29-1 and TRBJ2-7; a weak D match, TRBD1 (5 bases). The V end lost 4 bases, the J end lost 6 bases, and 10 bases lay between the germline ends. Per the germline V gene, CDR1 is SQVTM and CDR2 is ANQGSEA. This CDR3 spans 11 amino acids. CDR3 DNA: TGCAGCGTTGGGGTAGGGGCCGAGCAGTACTTC. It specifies CSVGVGAEQYF.

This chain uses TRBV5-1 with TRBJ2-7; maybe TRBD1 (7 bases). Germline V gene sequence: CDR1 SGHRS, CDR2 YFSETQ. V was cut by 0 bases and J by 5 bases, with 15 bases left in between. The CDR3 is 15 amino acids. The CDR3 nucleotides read TGCGCCAGCAGCTTGGCCCAGGGGGGTAAAGACGAGCAGTACTTC. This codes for CASSLAQGGKDEQYF.

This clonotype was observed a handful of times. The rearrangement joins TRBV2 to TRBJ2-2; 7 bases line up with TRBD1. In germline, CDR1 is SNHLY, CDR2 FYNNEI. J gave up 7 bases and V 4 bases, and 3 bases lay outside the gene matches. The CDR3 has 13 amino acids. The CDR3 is CASSAGQNGELFF. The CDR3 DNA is TGTGCCAGCAGTGCGGGACAGAACGGGGAGCTGTTTTTT.